Below are 26 T cell receptor beta chains sequenced from a single sample in a study of Tregs in tolerant kidney transplant recipients. Sequencing was performed with immunoSEQ multiplex PCR; in TCRdb, only in-frame clones are kept and a portion is missing. The data show under 300,000 clones, 84% seen once. The material sequenced was CD4+ T cells from blood. These receptors were collected from a human donor in good health.

The genes are TRBV5-1 and TRBJ2-5; D is possibly TRBD2 (5 bases). CDR1 SGHRS and CDR2 YFSETQ come from the germline V gene. Trimming cost V 4 bases and J 1 base, with 8 bases left between them. The CDR3 is 13 residues long. The CDR3 spells CASSKDFQETQYF. The CDR3 nucleotides read TGCGCCAGCAGCAAGGACTTCCAAGAGACCCAGTACTTC.

The rearrangement joins TRBV4-1 to TRBJ2-1, with 8 bases fitting TRBD2. Germline CDR1 reads MGHRA; CDR2 reads YSYEKL. CDR3 length equals 17 residues. With 4 bases clipped from V and 2 bases from J, the junction kept 10 bases outside the gene matches. The CDR3 region is CASSPSPLAEPYNEQFF. For the CDR3, the DNA is TGCGCCAGCAGCCCCTCCCCACTAGCGGAGCCCTACAATGAGCAGTTCTTC.

The chain joins TRBV10-1 to TRBJ2-1; maybe TRBD1 (5 bases). Germline CDR1 is WNHNN and CDR2 is SYGVQD (reference sequence). Between the trimmed V and J ends, which lost 0 bases and 11 bases, there was a span of 8 bases. This CDR3 spans 12 amino acids. The CDR3 coding sequence is TGCGCCAGCAGTGAGTCAGGGGCAAAGCAGTTCTTC. This gives the protein CASSESGAKQFF.

The chain uses TRBV6-1 and TRBJ2-5; 7 nucleotides align to TRBD1. The CDR3 has 15 amino acids. CDR1 and CDR2 from the germline V gene are MNHNS and SASEGT. V gave up 7 bases and J gave up 7 bases; unmatched junction bases: 15. This CDR3 is CASTFRDSHSVTQYF. As DNA, the CDR3 is TGTGCCAGCACCTTCCGGGACAGTCATTCGGTGACCCAGTACTTC.

The chain combines TRBV9 with TRBJ2-5; 7 bases fit TRBD1. Germline V gives CDR1 SGDLS, CDR2 YYNGEE. The CDR3 is 13 amino acids. J lost 4 bases, V lost 2 bases, and 2 bases had no gene match. The CDR3 loop is CASSVRQGETQYF. CDR3 DNA: TGTGCCAGCAGCGTTCGACAGGGAGAGACCCAGTACTTC.

This chain links TRBV6-5 with TRBJ2-7, with unresolved D. This CDR3 is 14 amino acids long. Between the trimmed V and J ends, which lost 6 bases and 0 bases, there was a span of 12 bases. Germline loops: CDR1 MNHEY, CDR2 SVGAGI. This chain's CDR3 is CASRHRSSSYEQYF. In nucleotides, the CDR3 is TGTGCCAGCAGGCATCGTTCAAGCTCCTACGAGCAGTACTTC.

The chain combines TRBV7-8 with TRBJ1-1, with TRBD1 matching over 9 bases. The CDR3 extends over 16 amino acids. J was trimmed by 0 bases and V by 4 bases; bases with no gene match: 6. CDR1 and CDR2 from the germline V gene are SGHVS and FQNEAQ. The CDR3 DNA follows: TGTGCCAGCAGCTCCTCCCGGGACAGGGTGAACACTGAAGCTTTCTTT. Its protein product is CASSSSRDRVNTEAFF.

The chain joins TRBV30 to TRBJ1-4; TRBD1 might be the D (5 bases). Germline V gene sequence: CDR1 GTSNPN, CDR2 SVGIG (reference sequence). This CDR3 has 15 amino acids. The V and J ends lost 5 bases and 7 bases respectively, with 20 bases between them. Here the CDR3 reads CAWGWGIPDSEKLFF. In nucleotides, the CDR3 is TGTGCCTGGGGCTGGGGCATCCCCGATAGTGAAAAACTGTTTTTT.

The chain joins TRBV30 to TRBJ2-1; 8 nucleotides agree with TRBD2. The CDR3 is made up of 11 amino acids. V trimming: 8 bases; J trimming: 9 bases; junction bases outside the gene matches: 6. The germline CDR1 and CDR2 sequences are GTSNPN and SVGIG (reference sequence). In nucleotides, the CDR3 is TGTGCCAGGGGACTAGGGGCTGAGCAGTTCTTC. Its translation is CARGLGAEQFF.

The J gene is TRBJ2-1, the V gene TRBV20-1; D is undetermined. V was pared by 5 bases and J by 4 bases, with 6 bases between. Germline CDR1 DFQATT, CDR2 SNEGSKA (reference sequence). There are 11 residues in the CDR3. The CDR3 region is CSAPLYNEQFF. CDR3 sequence (DNA): TGCAGTGCTCCCTTATACAATGAGCAGTTCTTC.

This clone was recorded once. The V gene is TRBV4-2, the J gene TRBJ1-3, with D unclear. The V and J ends lost 4 bases and 0 bases respectively, with 7 bases between them. The CDR3 runs to 14 residues. Germline assignment: CDR1 LGHNA and CDR2 YNFKEQ. The CDR3 coding sequence is TGTGCCAGCAGCCTTCAATCCTCTGGAAACACCATATATTTT. It codes for CASSLQSSGNTIYF.

This clone was observed a single time. V is TRBV14 and J is TRBJ2-3, with D unclear. This CDR3 contains 19 residues. V was trimmed by 3 bases and J by 2 bases, leaving 24 bases between them. Germline loops: CDR1 SGHDN, CDR2 FVKESK. The CDR3 spells CASSQPKLGIPLPTDTQYF. The CDR3, as DNA: TGTGCCAGCAGCCAGCCGAAATTAGGGATTCCTCTCCCCACAGATACGCAGTATTTT.

The chain carries TRBV18 and TRBJ2-7; D is uncertain. The CDR3 covers 14 residues. V gave up 1 base and J gave up 5 bases, with 12 bases separating them. The germline CDR1 and CDR2 sequences are KGHSH and LQKENI. The CDR3 region is CASSPQGRWNEQYF. In nucleotides, the CDR3 is TGTGCCAGCTCACCACAGGGTCGATGGAACGAGCAGTACTTC.

V gene TRBV6-6 combines with J gene TRBJ1-3; D call uncertain. The CDR3 extends over 15 amino acids. V lost 2 bases to trimming and J lost 5 bases, with 13 bases between them. The germline V gene has CDR1 MNHNY and CDR2 SVGAGI (reference sequence). As DNA, the CDR3 is TGTGCCAGCAGTTACAGCCCGGATAGAAGAAACACCATATATTTT. As protein: CASSYSPDRRNTIYF.

CDR3 residues: CASSIGNTIYF. The CDR3 DNA follows: TGTGCCAGCAGTATTGGAAACACCATATATTTT. The V call is TRBV6-6, the J call TRBJ1-3; no firm D call. The CDR3 has 11 amino acids. The V end was cut by 5 bases, the J end by 3 bases, with 2 bases between. Germline assignment: CDR1 MNHNY and CDR2 SVGAGI (reference sequence).

The genes are TRBV5-8 and TRBJ2-5; 9 bases agree with TRBD1. The length of the CDR3 is 15 residues. Losses at the gene ends were 3 bases for V and 0 bases for J; bases not matched to a gene: 3. The V gene's germline CDR1 is SGHTS and CDR2 YDEGEE. CDR3: CASSSRDRDQETQYF. Here the CDR3 DNA reads TGTGCCAGCAGCTCCCGGGACAGGGACCAAGAGACCCAGTACTTC.

The V call is TRBV11-3, the J call TRBJ2-1; 7 positions agree with TRBD1. Germline lookup yields CDR1 SGHNT and CDR2 YENEEA. The CDR3 consists of 16 residues. Trimming at V came to 6 bases and at J to 2 bases, leaving 10 bases not matched to a gene. CDR3: CASSTHRGSTYNEQFF. CDR3 sequence (DNA): TGTGCCAGCAGTACTCACAGGGGTAGTACCTACAATGAGCAGTTCTTC.

This clone has just a few counts. The chain joins TRBV6-1 to TRBJ1-5; a weak D match, TRBD1 (5 bases). The CDR3 is made up of 13 amino acids. Trimming shortened V by 4 bases and J by 11 bases, and 15 bases separated the two germline ends. Germline-derived CDR1 and CDR2 are MNHNS and SASEGT. CDR3 sequence: CASSASGGGSQHF. The CDR3 DNA sequence: TGTGCCAGCAGTGCATCAGGCGGGGGATCCCAGCATTTT.

This rearrangement joins TRBV11-2 to TRBJ1-1, with a possible D match to TRBD1 (5 bases). This CDR3 has 15 amino acids. The germline V gene encodes CDR1 SGHAT and CDR2 FQNNGV. V was trimmed by 2 bases and J by 2 bases, leaving 12 bases between them. The CDR3 reads CASSLRRGPNTEAFF. The CDR3 DNA reads as TGTGCCAGCAGCTTAAGGCGGGGCCCTAACACTGAAGCTTTCTTT.

This clone has just one count. The DNA of the CDR3 is TGTGCCAGCAGTTCCGGACAGACCCCCAATCAGCCCCAGCATTTT. Translation: CASSSGQTPNQPQHF. The chain couples TRBV14 to TRBJ1-5; D is possibly TRBD1 (6 bases). Germline CDR1 SGHDN, CDR2 FVKESK. This CDR3 contains 15 residues. The germline V and J ends were trimmed by 6 bases and 3 bases, with 15 bases remaining between them.

This chain connects TRBV5-1 to TRBJ2-3; TRBD2 matches 8 bases. The CDR3 runs to 13 residues. Per germline, CDR1 SGHRS and CDR2 YFSETQ. V was clipped by 7 bases and J by 4 bases; unmatched bases: 5. For the CDR3, the DNA is TGCGCCAGCGGACTAGCCGGCGCAGATACGCAGTATTTT. It specifies CASGLAGADTQYF.

V usage is TRBV6-1 and J usage is TRBJ2-2; 7 bases fit TRBD1. Germline V CDR1 and CDR2: MNHNS, SASEGT. This CDR3 is 14 amino acids long. The trim removed 7 bases at V and 2 bases at J, leaving 4 bases unmatched. CDR3 DNA: TGTGCCAGCAAGGGACAGCCCAACACCGGGGAGCTGTTTTTT. Its translation is CASKGQPNTGELFF.

The CDR3 loop is CASSLAGQAGIEKLFF. The CDR3 DNA is TGCGCCAGCAGCTTGGCCGGACAGGCAGGGATTGAAAAACTGTTTTTT. The chain combines TRBV5-1 with TRBJ1-4; 7 positions agree with TRBD1. V was clipped by 0 bases and J by 7 bases; unmatched bases: 9. Germline V gene data show CDR1 as SGHRS and CDR2 as YFSETQ. The CDR3 has 16 residues.

This clone occurred once. V gene TRBV9 combines with J gene TRBJ2-5; D remains unclear. Per germline, CDR1 SGDLS and CDR2 YYNGEE. CDR3 length equals 13 residues. Trimming cost V 3 bases and J 1 base, with 7 bases left between them. CDR3 sequence reads: CASSGRSQETQYF. CDR3 DNA sequence: TGTGCCAGCAGCGGCCGCAGCCAAGAGACCCAGTACTTC.

This chain uses TRBV9 with TRBJ1-5; D may be TRBD1 (6 bases). The V and J ends lost 3 bases and 0 bases respectively, with 10 bases between them. CDR1 and CDR2 (germline): SGDLS, YYNGEE. This CDR3 is built from 15 residues. In DNA, the CDR3 is TGTGCCAGCAGCGCTGGGACATATAGCAATCAGCCCCAGCATTTT. This translates into CASSAGTYSNQPQHF.

The sample holds one count of this clone. The chain employs TRBV6-5 and TRBJ2-7; a possible D gene is TRBD2 (5 bases). The CDR3 length is 12 residues. CDR1 is MNHEY and CDR2 is SVGAGI in the germline V gene. Between the trimmed V and J ends, which lost 5 bases and 7 bases, there was a span of 12 bases. This chain's CDR3 is CASSDHQREQYF. DNA for the CDR3: TGTGCCAGCAGTGACCACCAGCGGGAGCAGTACTTC.